This TCR beta chain was sequenced during a study of CD8 T cells in Susac syndrome. The CDR3 extends over 13 amino acids. The germline V gene has CDR1 DFQATT and CDR2 SNEGSKA (reference sequence). V was shortened by 5 bases and J by 5 bases, with 12 bases between the two germline ends. When the RNA was reverse transcribed, random hexamers were used with an input of roughly 0.45 to 1 ug. TCRdb redid the calling of the immunoSEQ multiplex PCR reads with MiXCR, one entry per CDR3 protein. The profile shows approximately 170,000 distinct CDR3 sequences, about 90% of them singletons. The source material was CD4+ T cells from PBMCs. The chain is built from TRBV20-1 and TRBJ1-4, with D perhaps matching TRBD1 (6 bases). The TCR originated in a human donor in good health. CDR3 in amino acids: CSAGLRGNEKLFF. The CDR3 region has the DNA TGCAGTGCTGGATTGAGGGGGAATGAAAAACTGTTTTTT.